Following are 20 T cell receptor beta chains from one sample sequenced in a study of T cell changes during pregnancy in multiple sclerosis. The data were produced by immunoSEQ multiplex PCR, yet TCRdb's version contains in-frame clones alone and is incomplete. The profile covers roughly 32,000 clones, with 80% to 90% appearing a single time and approximately 3.3% taken by the ten largest. The sequencing used CD8+ T cells from peripheral blood mononuclear cells, collected in the third trimester of pregnancy. The source of these receptors is a female donor with multiple sclerosis, enrolled in a pregnancy study.

V gene TRBV2 combines with J gene TRBJ1-3; no definite D call. Germline CDR1 and CDR2: SNHLY and FYNNEI. The CDR3 totals 14 residues. V was trimmed by 3 bases and J by 2 bases, leaving 8 bases between them. In nucleotides, the CDR3 is TGTGCCAGCAGTGACCTGAGTCCTGGAAACACCATATATTTT. Its protein is CASSDLSPGNTIYF.

This rearrangement joins TRBV19 to TRBJ2-7; D may be TRBD2 (6 bases). The CDR3 extends over 12 amino acids. Germline V gene sequence: CDR1 LNHDA, CDR2 SQIVND (reference sequence). Trimming took off 4 bases at V and 6 bases at J, with 10 bases between the two ends. The CDR3 DNA reads TGTGCCAGTAGTAGCGGGACGGGCGAGCAGTACTTC. Amino acids: CASSSGTGEQYF. The complete variable domain, with remaining parts taken from reference TRBV19 and TRBJ2-7, reads DGGITQSPKYLFRKEGQNVTLSCEQNLNHDAMYWYRQDPGQGLRLIYYSQIVNDFQKGDIAEGYSVSREKKESFPLTVTSAQKNPTAFYLCASSSGTGEQYFGPGTRLTVT.

This rearrangement joins TRBV6-5 to TRBJ1-6; 9 bases are shared with TRBD1. Per the germline V gene, CDR1 is MNHEY and CDR2 is SVGAGI. V was pared by 5 bases and J by 10 bases, with 9 bases of the junction left unmatched. The CDR3 runs 15 residues. The CDR3 loop reads CASSPAGTGHSPLHF. CDR3 nucleotides: TGTGCCAGCAGTCCCGCCGGGACAGGGCACTCACCCCTCCACTTT.

The chain employs TRBV4-2 and TRBJ2-5, with a tentative D call TRBD1 (6 bases). The closer fit of TRBJ2-7 to the DNA end suggests the J call may be wrong. Germline loops: CDR1 LGHNA, CDR2 YNFKEQ. The CDR3 extends over 15 amino acids. CDR3 sequence (DNA): TGTGCCAGCAGCCAAGCGAGGGGGAGCTCCTACGAGCAGTACTTC. This sequence encodes CASSQARGSSYEQYF.

This clone was found many times. The chain joins TRBV5-4 to TRBJ1-4, with D unresolved. V lost 1 base and J 6 bases, leaving 10 bases between the germline ends. This CDR3 region has 14 residues. Germline V gives CDR1 SGHNT, CDR2 YYREEE (reference sequence). CDR3 in amino acids: CASSLWGEDEKLFF. The CDR3 nucleotides read TGTGCCAGCAGCTTGTGGGGAGAGGATGAAAAACTGTTTTTT.

The chain is built from TRBV4-1 and TRBJ2-7; D remains ambiguous. This CDR3 is built from 13 residues. V lost 4 bases to trimming and J lost 7 bases, with 14 bases between them. Germline V gene sequence: CDR1 MGHRA, CDR2 YSYEKL. CDR3 sequence: CASSPWARGEQYF. The CDR3, as DNA: TGCGCCAGCAGCCCCTGGGCCCGTGGGGAGCAGTACTTC.

This clone was seen just once. J is TRBJ1-1 and V is TRBV6-5; D unresolved. The CDR3 extends over 12 amino acids. The germline CDR1 and CDR2 sequences are MNHEY and SVGAGI. Trimming cost V 8 bases and J 1 base, with 8 bases left between them. CDR3 coding DNA: TGTGCCAGCCCCGTCGGGAACACTGAAGCTTTCTTT. Its translation: CASPVGNTEAFF.

This clone has only a few counts. J is TRBJ1-1 and V is TRBV9; D is unresolved. Germline loops: CDR1 SGDLS, CDR2 YYNGEE. The CDR3 length is 12 residues. V shed 4 bases and J shed 3 bases, with 7 bases lying between them. CDR3 coding DNA: TGTGCCAGCAGCATTCAGGACACTGAAGCTTTCTTT. Residues: CASSIQDTEAFF.

J is TRBJ2-1 and V is TRBV6-5; 10 bases match TRBD1. The CDR3 spans 16 residues. V trimming: 0 bases; J trimming: 6 bases; junction bases outside the gene matches: 5. CDR1 MNHEY and CDR2 SVGAGI come from the germline V gene. This CDR3 is CASSYSPGQGSNEQFF. The DNA of the CDR3 is TGTGCCAGCAGTTACTCACCGGGACAGGGGTCCAATGAGCAGTTCTTC.

This chain uses TRBV15 with TRBJ1-4; unclear D gene. This CDR3 is 12 amino acids long. Trimming left V 4 bases short and J 5 bases short, with 5 bases between. CDR1 and CDR2 from the germline V gene are LNHNV and YYDKDF (reference sequence). CDR3 DNA: TGTGCCACCAGCACCAGGAATGAAAAACTGTTTTTT. It specifies CATSTRNEKLFF.

V and J are TRBV4-1 and TRBJ1-4, with 7 bases lining up with TRBD1. V lost 0 bases to trimming and J lost 7 bases; unmatched junction nucleotides: 8. Germline V lookup: CDR1 MGHRA, CDR2 YSYEKL. The CDR3 is 16 residues long. The CDR3: CASSQDIRGWGEKLFF. CDR3 DNA sequence: TGCGCCAGCAGCCAAGATATCAGGGGGTGGGGTGAAAAACTGTTTTTT.

The genes are TRBV2 and TRBJ2-3; no definite D call. V was trimmed by 3 bases and J by 0 bases, leaving 10 bases between them. This CDR3 contains 15 residues. From germline, CDR1 is SNHLY and CDR2 FYNNEI. The CDR3 protein is CASSDPRLSTDTQYF. The CDR3 nucleotides are TGTGCCAGCAGTGACCCCCGTCTAAGCACAGATACGCAGTATTTT.

This rearrangement joins TRBV10-3 to TRBJ2-5, with no clear D. The germline V and J ends were trimmed by 2 bases and 2 bases, with 12 bases remaining between them. Germline V gene sequence: CDR1 ENHRY, CDR2 SYGVKD. This CDR3 is built from 15 residues. The CDR3, as DNA: TGTGCCATCAGTGAGAGAGGAGACGAACAAGAGACCCAGTACTTC. This translates into CAISERGDEQETQYF.

The V and J genes are TRBV19 and TRBJ2-4, with 7 bases that match TRBD1. This CDR3 comprises 16 residues. V gave up 0 bases and J gave up 8 bases; unmatched junction bases: 10. Germline V CDR1 and CDR2: LNHDA, SQIVND (reference sequence). The CDR3 is CASSIEERGGGYIQYF. As DNA, the CDR3 is TGTGCCAGTAGTATAGAAGAGCGAGGGGGCGGGTACATTCAGTACTTC.

V is TRBV2 and J is TRBJ2-3; 11 bases fit TRBD1. The V gene end was trimmed by 3 bases and the J gene end by 5 bases; junction bases not matched to a gene: 4. The CDR3 consists of 15 residues. Germline V lookup: CDR1 SNHLY, CDR2 FYNNEI. CDR3 in DNA: TGTGCCAGCAGTGATCCGGGACAGGGGGAAGATACGCAGTATTTT. It translates to CASSDPGQGEDTQYF.

The CDR3 sequence: CASSQGGGNQETQYF. DNA of the CDR3: TGCGCCAGCAGCCAAGGCGGGGGGAACCAAGAGACCCAGTACTTC. V and J are TRBV4-3 and TRBJ2-5; 8 nucleotides line up with TRBD2. Germline-derived CDR1 and CDR2 are LGHNA and YSLEER. The CDR3 consists of 15 residues. V was pared by 1 base and J by 0 bases, with 1 base of the junction left unmatched.

V is TRBV11-2 and J is TRBJ2-1; 7 bases match TRBD2. CDR1 and CDR2 from the germline V gene are SGHAT and FQNNGV. This CDR3 contains 13 residues. V trimming: 8 bases; J trimming: 4 bases; junction bases outside the gene matches: 5. This CDR3 is CASASGGYNEQFF. The CDR3 DNA reads TGTGCCAGCGCCTCCGGGGGGTACAATGAGCAGTTCTTC.

The gene calls are TRBV13 and TRBJ1-2; D call uncertain. The CDR3 is made up of 14 amino acids. The germline gives CDR1 PRHDT, CDR2 FYEKMQ (reference sequence). V was pared by 0 bases and J by 0 bases, with 5 bases between. The CDR3, as DNA: TGTGCCAGCAGCTTAGGCAGAACTAACTATGGCTACACCTTC. It codes for CASSLGRTNYGYTF.

The V and J genes are TRBV30 and TRBJ2-7; TRBD1 aligns across 8 bases. CDR1 and CDR2 from the germline V gene are GTSNPN and SVGIG (reference sequence). The CDR3 is 11 amino acids. Trimming cost V 4 bases and J 5 bases; bases outside gene matches: 1. CDR3 DNA sequence: TGTGCCTGGACAGGGGGCCACGAGCAGTACTTC. Translation: CAWTGGHEQYF.

The chain has TRBV7-9 and TRBJ1-1; 9 bases agree with TRBD1. This CDR3 comprises 15 residues. CDR1 SEHNR and CDR2 FQNEAQ come from the germline V gene (reference sequence). V trimming: 1 base; J trimming: 3 bases; junction bases outside the gene matches: 3. CDR3 bases: TGTGCCAGCAGCTTAGACCGGACAGGGGACACTGAAGCTTTCTTT. Its translation: CASSLDRTGDTEAFF.